Listed below are T cell receptor beta chains from one sample, sequenced in a study of T cells in localized non-small cell lung cancer. Assay: immunoSEQ multiplex PCR; the TCRdb copy retains only in-frame clones and omits some. The top ten clones hold 17% of a sample with some 50,000 clones, about four fifths of them seen once. The material sequenced was peripheral blood mononuclear cells, taken before any cancer treatment. The receptors here all came from a man aged 40-75 years with stage III lung adenocarcinoma. CDR3s leave out the opening cysteine and the closing phenylalanine or tryptophan. Fields, in order: J gene, V gene, CDR3 protein.

J: TRBJ2-3
V: TRBV10-1
CDR3: ASSSSGGATDTQY

J: TRBJ2-5
V: TRBV29-1
CDR3: SVDDSERGPQETQY

J: TRBJ2-5
V: TRBV27
CDR3: ASSPYTGKETQY

J: TRBJ2-3
V: TRBV6-1
CDR3: ATRRLAGKGDTQY

J: TRBJ2-7
V: TRBV10-3
CDR3: AISDPGTGSYEQY

J: TRBJ1-2
V: TRBV6-5
CDR3: ASSVTGGYGYT

J: TRBJ2-3
V: TRBV5-1
CDR3: ASSRPGLSTDTQY

J: NA
V: TRBV6-6
CDR3: ASSSGTVSSYEQY

J: TRBJ2-3
V: TRBV7-2
CDR3: ASSSGTGKFTDTQY

J: TRBJ1-5
V: TRBV11-2
CDR3: ASSPRRGQPQH

J: TRBJ2-5
V: TRBV6-1
CDR3: ASILGGGARETQY

J: TRBJ2-1
V: TRBV28
CDR3: ASSLRGQGFNEQF

J: TRBJ1-1
V: TRBV6-1
CDR3: ASSASWGAF

J: TRBJ2-1
V: TRBV6-6
CDR3: ASSPYGQGANEQF

J: TRBJ2-5
V: TRBV6-6
CDR3: ASSYRGQGGETQY

J: TRBJ2-2
V: TRBV5-4
CDR3: ASSLAATGELF